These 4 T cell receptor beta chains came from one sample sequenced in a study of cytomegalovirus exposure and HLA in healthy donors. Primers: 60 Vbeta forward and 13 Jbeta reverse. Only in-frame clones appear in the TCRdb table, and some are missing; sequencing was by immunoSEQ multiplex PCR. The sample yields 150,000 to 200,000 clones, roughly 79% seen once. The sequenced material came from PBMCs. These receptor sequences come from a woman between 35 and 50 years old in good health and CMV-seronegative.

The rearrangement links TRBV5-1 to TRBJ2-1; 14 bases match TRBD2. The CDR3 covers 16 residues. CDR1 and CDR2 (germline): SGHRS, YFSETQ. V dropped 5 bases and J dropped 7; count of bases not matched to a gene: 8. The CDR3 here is CASRLTGTSGSNEQFF. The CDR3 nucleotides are TGCGCCAGCAGACTAACCGGGACTAGCGGGAGTAATGAGCAGTTCTTC. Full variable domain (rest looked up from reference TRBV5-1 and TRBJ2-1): KAGVTQTPRYLIKTRGQQVTLSCSPISGHRSVSWYQQTPGQGLQFLFEYFSETQRNKGNFPGRFSGRQFSNSRSEMNVSTLELGDSALYLCASRLTGTSGSNEQFFGPGTRLTVL.

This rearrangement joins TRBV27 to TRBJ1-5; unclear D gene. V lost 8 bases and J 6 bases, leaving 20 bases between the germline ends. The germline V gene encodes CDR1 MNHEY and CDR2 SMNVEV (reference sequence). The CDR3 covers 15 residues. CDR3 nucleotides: TGTGCCAGCTCCCCTGTAAAGGGAGGGAGTCAGCCCCAGCATTTT. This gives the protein CASSPVKGGSQPQHF.

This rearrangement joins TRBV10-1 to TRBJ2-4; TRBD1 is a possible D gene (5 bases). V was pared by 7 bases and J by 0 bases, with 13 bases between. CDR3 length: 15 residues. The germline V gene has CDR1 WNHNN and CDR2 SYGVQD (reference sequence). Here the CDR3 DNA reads TGCGCCAGCATCACACAGGTGGAAGCCAAAAACATTCAGTACTTC. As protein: CASITQVEAKNIQYF.

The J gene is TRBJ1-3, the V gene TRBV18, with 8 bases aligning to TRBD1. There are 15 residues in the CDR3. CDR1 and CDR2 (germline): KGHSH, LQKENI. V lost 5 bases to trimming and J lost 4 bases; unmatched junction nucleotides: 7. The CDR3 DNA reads TGTGCCAGCTCAAGGGACAGGAACAGAGGAAACACCATATATTTT. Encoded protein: CASSRDRNRGNTIYF.